The 11 T cell receptor beta chains listed next were all sequenced from one sample in a study of CD8 T cells in Susac syndrome. An amount of RNA that ranged from roughly 0.45 to 1 ug was reverse transcribed with random hexamers. MiXCR, applied by TCRdb to the immunoSEQ multiplex PCR reads, yields one record per CDR3 protein. The sample includes approximately 140,000 distinct CDR3 sequences, roughly 76% of them seen just once. The sample comprised CD8+ T cells from PBMCs. The receptors here all came from a human donor with multiple sclerosis.

The rearrangement joins TRBV5-1 to TRBJ1-1; D is uncertain. The CDR3 runs to 14 residues. Germline values: CDR1 SGHRS, CDR2 YFSETQ. V gave up 2 bases and J gave up 0 bases, with 8 bases separating them. In DNA form, the CDR3 reads TGCGCCAGCAGCTTACCGGGAGTGAACACTGAAGCTTTCTTT. Protein product: CASSLPGVNTEAFF.

This chain links TRBV6-1 with TRBJ2-2, with 11 bases aligning to TRBD2. V was clipped by 5 bases and J by 4 bases; unmatched bases: 12. In germline, CDR1 is MNHNS, CDR2 SASEGT. This CDR3 comprises 18 residues. CDR3: CASSLDSGGAEGTGELFF. The DNA for the CDR3 is TGTGCCAGCAGTCTAGATAGCGGGGGGGCTGAGGGCACCGGGGAGCTGTTTTTT.

This clonotype was found a few times. The chain has TRBV12-2 and TRBJ2-7; the table's TRBD2 call for D was not verified on the DNA. TRBV12-2 is described as a pseudogene. CDR3 length: 15 amino acids. The CDR3 loop reads CASRSPKREGGEQYV. The CDR3 DNA sequence: TGTGCAAGTCGCTCGCCGAAGCGGGAGGGAGGCGAGCAGTACGTC.

The chain uses TRBV27 and TRBJ2-7; 9 bases map to TRBD1. Per germline, CDR1 MNHEY and CDR2 SMNVEV (reference sequence). CDR3 length: 15 amino acids. Trimming removed 5 bases from V and 0 bases from J; junction bases left unmatched: 5. The chain's CDR3 is CASSPTGGSSYEQYF. The CDR3 nucleotides read TGTGCCAGCAGTCCGACAGGGGGATCCTCCTACGAGCAGTACTTC.

The genes are TRBV4-1 and TRBJ1-1; perhaps TRBD1 as D (5 bases). Germline V gene lookup returns CDR1 MGHRA and CDR2 YSYEKL. This CDR3 region has 11 residues. V lost 2 bases, J lost 8 bases, and 6 bases lay in between. CDR3: CASSQRTEAFF. The CDR3 DNA sequence: TGCGCCAGCAGCCAACGGACAGAAGCTTTCTTT.

This chain joins TRBV4-1 and TRBJ1-3; D possibly corresponds to TRBD1 (5 bases). Germline loops: CDR1 MGHRA, CDR2 YSYEKL. This CDR3 comprises 15 residues. Trimming pared 5 bases from V and 0 bases from J, leaving 11 bases between. This CDR3 reads CASSYQDISGNTIYF. The DNA of the CDR3 is TGCGCCAGCAGCTATCAGGACATCTCTGGAAACACCATATATTTT.

V gene TRBV29-1 combines with J gene TRBJ1-1, with TRBD1 matching over 8 bases. The junction had 4 bases not matched to a gene; V was cut back by 8 bases and J by 5 bases. Germline CDR1 and CDR2: SQVTM and ANQGSEA. The CDR3 is 11 amino acids. Here the CDR3 reads CSIRQGTEAFF. In DNA form, the CDR3 reads TGCAGCATACGACAGGGGACTGAAGCTTTCTTT.

As DNA, the CDR3 is TGTGCCAGCAGCTATTGGGACAGGGGGACCAACTATGGCTACACCTTC. This encodes CASSYWDRGTNYGYTF. V usage is TRBV5-6 and J usage is TRBJ1-2, with 11 bases fitting TRBD1. Germline CDR1 is SGHDT and CDR2 is YYEEEE. The CDR3 has 16 residues. Trimming cost V 3 bases and J 2 bases; bases outside gene matches: 6.

The rearrangement links TRBV20-1 to TRBJ1-1; 7 nucleotides agree with TRBD1. Germline V gives CDR1 DFQATT, CDR2 SNEGSKA (reference sequence). J was trimmed by 0 bases and V by 2 bases; bases with no gene match: 3. The CDR3 sequence is 14 residues long. CDR3 in amino acids: CSARPQGLNTEAFF. CDR3 sequence (DNA): TGCAGTGCTAGACCACAGGGGTTGAACACTGAAGCTTTCTTT.

This chain uses TRBV20-1 with TRBJ1-1; D not certain. The germline V and J ends were trimmed by 0 bases and 4 bases, with 15 bases remaining between them. The CDR3 is 15 amino acids. Germline V gene lookup returns CDR1 DFQATT and CDR2 SNEGSKA (reference sequence). The CDR3 region has the DNA TGCAGTGCTAGAGATCACTGGGAGGGTGTCACTGAAGCTTTCTTT. This sequence encodes CSARDHWEGVTEAFF.

This clonotype was observed a few times. The chain combines TRBV7-2 with TRBJ1-3; D is perhaps TRBD1 (5 bases). CDR1 and CDR2 (germline): SGHTA, FQGNSA. With 5 bases removed from V and 7 bases from J, the gap between germline ends came to 21 bases. CDR3 size: 16 residues. CDR3 region: CASSLHWAPGDNTIYF. The CDR3 DNA follows: TGTGCCAGCAGCCTCCACTGGGCTCCGGGGGACAACACCATATATTTT.